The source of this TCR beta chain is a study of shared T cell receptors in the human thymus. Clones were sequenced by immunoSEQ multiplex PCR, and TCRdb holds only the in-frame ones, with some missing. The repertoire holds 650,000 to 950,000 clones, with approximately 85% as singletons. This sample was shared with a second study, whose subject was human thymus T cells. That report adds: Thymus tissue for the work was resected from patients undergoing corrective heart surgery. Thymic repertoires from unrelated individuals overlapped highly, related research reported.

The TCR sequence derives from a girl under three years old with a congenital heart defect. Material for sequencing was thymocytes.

CDR3 coding DNA: TGTGCCAGCAGGAGGGACACCCACTATGGCTACACCTTC. It encodes CASRRDTHYGYTF. The chain combines TRBV6-1 with TRBJ1-2, with a possible D match to TRBD1 (6 bases). V was cut by 6 bases and J by 3 bases, with 11 bases left in between. This CDR3 region has 13 residues. CDR1 is MNHNS, CDR2 SASEGT, per germline.